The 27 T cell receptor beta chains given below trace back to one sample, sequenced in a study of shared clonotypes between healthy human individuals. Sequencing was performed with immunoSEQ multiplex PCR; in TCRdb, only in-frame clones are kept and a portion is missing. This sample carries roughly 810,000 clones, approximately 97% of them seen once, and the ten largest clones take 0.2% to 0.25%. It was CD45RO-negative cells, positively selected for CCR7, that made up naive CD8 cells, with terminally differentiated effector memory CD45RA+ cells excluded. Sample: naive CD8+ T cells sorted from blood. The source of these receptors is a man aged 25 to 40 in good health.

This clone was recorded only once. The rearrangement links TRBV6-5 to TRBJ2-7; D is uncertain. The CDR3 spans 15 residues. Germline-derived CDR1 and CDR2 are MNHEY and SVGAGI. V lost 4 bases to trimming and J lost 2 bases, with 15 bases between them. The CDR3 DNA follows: TGTGCCAGCAGTTCAAGCCCTTGGAATACCTACGAGCAGTACTTC. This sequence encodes CASSSSPWNTYEQYF.

DNA for the CDR3: TGTGCCAGCAGCATCGATGGGAGCACAGATACGCAGTATTTT. This translates into CASSIDGSTDTQYF. This sequence joins TRBV7-9 and TRBJ2-3; unclear D gene. V lost 5 bases and J lost 0, with 9 bases in between. Looked up from germline, CDR1 is SEHNR and CDR2 is FQNEAQ (reference sequence). The CDR3 loop spans 14 amino acids.

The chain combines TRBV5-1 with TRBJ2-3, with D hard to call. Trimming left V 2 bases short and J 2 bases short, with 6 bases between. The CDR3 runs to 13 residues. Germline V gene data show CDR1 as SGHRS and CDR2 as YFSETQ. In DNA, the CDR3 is TGCGCCAGCAGCTTCGGTCCCACAGATACGCAGTATTTT. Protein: CASSFGPTDTQYF.

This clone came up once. The CDR3 protein is CAIREQGLGEFDYGYTF. In nucleotides, the CDR3 is TGTGCCATCAGGGAACAGGGCTTGGGAGAGTTTGACTATGGCTACACCTTC. The chain links TRBV10-3 to TRBJ1-2; tentative D call: TRBD1 (6 bases). CDR3 length: 17 amino acids. Germline V gene data show CDR1 as ENHRY and CDR2 as SYGVKD. V shed 6 bases and J shed 3 bases, with 23 bases lying between them.

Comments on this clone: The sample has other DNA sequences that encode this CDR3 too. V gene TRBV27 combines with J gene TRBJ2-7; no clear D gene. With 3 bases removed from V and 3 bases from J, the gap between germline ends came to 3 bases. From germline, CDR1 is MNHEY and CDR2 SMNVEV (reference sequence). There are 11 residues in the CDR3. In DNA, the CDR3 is TGTGCCAGCAGTTTGGGCTACGAGCAGTACTTC. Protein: CASSLGYEQYF.

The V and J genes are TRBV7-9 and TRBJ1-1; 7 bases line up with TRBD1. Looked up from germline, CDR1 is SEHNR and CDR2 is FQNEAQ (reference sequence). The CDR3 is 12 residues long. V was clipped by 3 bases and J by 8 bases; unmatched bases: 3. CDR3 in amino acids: CASSFDRAEAFF. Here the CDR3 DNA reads TGTGCCAGCAGCTTCGACAGGGCCGAAGCTTTCTTT. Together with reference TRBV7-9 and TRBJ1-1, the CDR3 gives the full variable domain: DTGVSQNPRHKITKRGQNVTFRCDPISEHNRLYWYRQTLGQGPEFLTYFQNEAQLEKSRLLSDRFSAERPKGSFSTLEIQRTEQGDSAMYLCASSFDRAEAFFGQGTRLTVV.

The CDR3 region is CASRSGTPSGANVLTF. CDR3 DNA: TGTGCCTCCAGGAGCGGGACACCCTCTGGGGCCAACGTCCTGACTTTC. The V gene is TRBV5-5, the J gene TRBJ2-6; D may be TRBD2 (7 bases). V lost 10 bases and J lost 0, with 17 bases in between. Germline CDR1 SGHKS, CDR2 YYEKEE (reference sequence). This CDR3 region has 16 residues.

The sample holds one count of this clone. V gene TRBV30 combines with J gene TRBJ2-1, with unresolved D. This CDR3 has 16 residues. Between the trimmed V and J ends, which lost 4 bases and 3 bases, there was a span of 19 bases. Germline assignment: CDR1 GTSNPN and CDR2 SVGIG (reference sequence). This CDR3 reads CAWMPGVPRHYNEQFF. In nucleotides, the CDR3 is TGTGCCTGGATGCCTGGAGTCCCTAGGCACTACAATGAGCAGTTCTTC.

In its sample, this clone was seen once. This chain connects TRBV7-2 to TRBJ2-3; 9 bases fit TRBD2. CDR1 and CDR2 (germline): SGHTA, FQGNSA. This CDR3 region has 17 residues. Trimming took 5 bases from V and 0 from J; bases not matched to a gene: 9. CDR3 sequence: CASSPHPTSGSTDTQYF. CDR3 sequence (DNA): TGTGCCAGCAGCCCTCACCCGACTAGCGGAAGCACAGATACGCAGTATTTT.

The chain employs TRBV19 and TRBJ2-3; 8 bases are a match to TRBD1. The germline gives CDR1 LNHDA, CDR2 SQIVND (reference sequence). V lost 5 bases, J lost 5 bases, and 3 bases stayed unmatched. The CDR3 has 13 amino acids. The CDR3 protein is CASSSDRGDTQYF. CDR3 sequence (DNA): TGTGCCAGTAGTTCCGACAGGGGAGATACGCAGTATTTT.

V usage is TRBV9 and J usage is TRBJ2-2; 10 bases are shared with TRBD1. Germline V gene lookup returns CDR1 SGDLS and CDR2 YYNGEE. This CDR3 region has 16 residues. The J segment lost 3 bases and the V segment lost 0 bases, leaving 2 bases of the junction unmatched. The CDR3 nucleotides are TGTGCCAGCAGCGTAGGACAGGGGGCCCACACCGGGGAGCTGTTTTTT. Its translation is CASSVGQGAHTGELFF.

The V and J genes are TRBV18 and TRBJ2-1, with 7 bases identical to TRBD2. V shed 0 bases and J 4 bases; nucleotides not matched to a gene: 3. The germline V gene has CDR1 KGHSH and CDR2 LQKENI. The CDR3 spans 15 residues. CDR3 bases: TGTGCCAGCTCACCACCGGGGGGGACTTACAATGAGCAGTTCTTC. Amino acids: CASSPPGGTYNEQFF. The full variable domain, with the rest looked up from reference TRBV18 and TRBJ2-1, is NAGVMQNPRHLVRRRGQEARLRCSPMKGHSHVYWYRQLPEEGLKFMVYLQKENIIDESGMPKERFSAEFPKEGPSILRIQQVVRGDSAAYFCASSPPGGTYNEQFFGPGTRLTVL.

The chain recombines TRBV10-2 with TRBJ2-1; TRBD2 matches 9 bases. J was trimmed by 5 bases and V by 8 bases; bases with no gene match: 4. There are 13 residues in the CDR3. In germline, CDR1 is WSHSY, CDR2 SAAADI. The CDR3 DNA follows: TGCGCCAGCCTACTAGCGGGTAACAATGAGCAGTTCTTC. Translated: CASLLAGNNEQFF.

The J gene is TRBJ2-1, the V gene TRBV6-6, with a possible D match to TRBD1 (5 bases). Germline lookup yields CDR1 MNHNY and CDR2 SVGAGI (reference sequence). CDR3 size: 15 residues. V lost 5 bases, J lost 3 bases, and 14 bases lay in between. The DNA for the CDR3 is TGTGCCAGCAGTCCGACAGTAGTTAGCTACAATGAGCAGTTCTTC. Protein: CASSPTVVSYNEQFF.

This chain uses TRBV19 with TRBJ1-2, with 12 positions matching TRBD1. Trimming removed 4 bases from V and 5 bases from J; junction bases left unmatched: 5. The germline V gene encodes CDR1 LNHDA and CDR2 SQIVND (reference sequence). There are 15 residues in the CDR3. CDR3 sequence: CASSSGTGGAYGYTF. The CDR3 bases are TGTGCCAGTAGTAGCGGGACAGGGGGCGCTTATGGCTACACCTTC.

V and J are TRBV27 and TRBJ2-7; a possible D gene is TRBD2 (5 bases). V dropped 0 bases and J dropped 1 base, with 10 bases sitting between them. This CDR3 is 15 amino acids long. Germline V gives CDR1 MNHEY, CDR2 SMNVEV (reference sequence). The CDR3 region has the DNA TGTGCCAGCAGTTTATCGAGGGCCGGGTCCTACGAGCAGTACTTC. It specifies CASSLSRAGSYEQYF.

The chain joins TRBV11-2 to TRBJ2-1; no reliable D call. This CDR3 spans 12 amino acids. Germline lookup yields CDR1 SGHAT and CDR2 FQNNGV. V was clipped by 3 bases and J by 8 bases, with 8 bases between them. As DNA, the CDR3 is TGTGCCAGCAGCTTCGGGTATTATGAGCAGTTCTTC. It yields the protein CASSFGYYEQFF.

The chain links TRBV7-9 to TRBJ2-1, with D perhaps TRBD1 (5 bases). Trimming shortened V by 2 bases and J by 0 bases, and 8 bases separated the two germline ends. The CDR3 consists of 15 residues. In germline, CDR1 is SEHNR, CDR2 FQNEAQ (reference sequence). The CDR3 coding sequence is TGTGCCAGCAGCTTACCTCAGGGCTCCTACAATGAGCAGTTCTTC. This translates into CASSLPQGSYNEQFF.

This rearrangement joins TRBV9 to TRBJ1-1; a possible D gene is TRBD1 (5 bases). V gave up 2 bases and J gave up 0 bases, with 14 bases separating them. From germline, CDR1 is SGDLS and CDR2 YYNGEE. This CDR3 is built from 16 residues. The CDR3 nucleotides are TGTGCCAGCAGCGTGGGTTGGGGGGAATTGAACACTGAAGCTTTCTTT. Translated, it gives CASSVGWGELNTEAFF. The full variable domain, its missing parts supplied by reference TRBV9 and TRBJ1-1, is DSGVTQTPKHLITATGQRVTLRCSPRSGDLSVYWYQQSLDQGLQFLIQYYNGEERAKGNILERFSAQQFPDLHSELNLSSLELGDSALYFCASSVGWGELNTEAFFGQGTRLTVV.

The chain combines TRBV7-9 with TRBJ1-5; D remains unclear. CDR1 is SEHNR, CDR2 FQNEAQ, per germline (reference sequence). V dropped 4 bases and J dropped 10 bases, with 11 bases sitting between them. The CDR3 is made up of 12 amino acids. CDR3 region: CASSSDSKPQHF. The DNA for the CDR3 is TGTGCCAGCAGCTCAGATTCCAAACCCCAGCATTTT. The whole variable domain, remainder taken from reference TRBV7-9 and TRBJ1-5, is DTGVSQNPRHKITKRGQNVTFRCDPISEHNRLYWYRQTLGQGPEFLTYFQNEAQLEKSRLLSDRFSAERPKGSFSTLEIQRTEQGDSAMYLCASSSDSKPQHFGDGTRLSIL.

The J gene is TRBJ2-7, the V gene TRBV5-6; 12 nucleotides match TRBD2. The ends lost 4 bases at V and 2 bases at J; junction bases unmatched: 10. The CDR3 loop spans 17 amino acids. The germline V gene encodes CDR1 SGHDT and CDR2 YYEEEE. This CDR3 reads CASSIGTSGHLTYEQYF. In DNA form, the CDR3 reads TGTGCCAGCAGCATTGGGACTAGCGGGCACCTTACCTACGAGCAGTACTTC.

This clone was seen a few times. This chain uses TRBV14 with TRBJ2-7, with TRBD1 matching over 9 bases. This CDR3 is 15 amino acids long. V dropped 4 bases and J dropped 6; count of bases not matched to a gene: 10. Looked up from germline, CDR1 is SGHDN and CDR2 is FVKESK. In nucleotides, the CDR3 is TGTGCCAGCAGCCCCGGTCATGGGACAGGGATCGAGCAGTACTTC. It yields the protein CASSPGHGTGIEQYF.

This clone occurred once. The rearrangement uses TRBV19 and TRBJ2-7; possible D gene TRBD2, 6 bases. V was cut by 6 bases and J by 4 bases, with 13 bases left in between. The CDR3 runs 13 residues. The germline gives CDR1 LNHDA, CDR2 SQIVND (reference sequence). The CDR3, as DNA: TGTGCCAGTAGCGAGCTACTAGCTTACGAGCAGTACTTC. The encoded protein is CASSELLAYEQYF. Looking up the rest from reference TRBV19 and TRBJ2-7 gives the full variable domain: DGGITQSPKYLFRKEGQNVTLSCEQNLNHDAMYWYRQDPGQGLRLIYYSQIVNDFQKGDIAEGYSVSREKKESFPLTVTSAQKNPTAFYLCASSELLAYEQYFGPGTRLTVT.

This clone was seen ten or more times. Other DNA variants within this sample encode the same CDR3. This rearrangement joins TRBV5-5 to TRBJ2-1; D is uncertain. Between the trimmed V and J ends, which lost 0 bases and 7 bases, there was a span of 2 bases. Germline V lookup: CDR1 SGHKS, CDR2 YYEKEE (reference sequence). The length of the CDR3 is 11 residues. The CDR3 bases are TGTGCCAGCAGCTTGGGGAATGAGCAGTTCTTC. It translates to CASSLGNEQFF.

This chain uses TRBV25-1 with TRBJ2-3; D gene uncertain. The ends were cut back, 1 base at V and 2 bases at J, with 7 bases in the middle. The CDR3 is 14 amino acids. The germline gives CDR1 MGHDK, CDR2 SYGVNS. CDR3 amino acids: CASSEWENTDTQYF. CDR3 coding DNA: TGTGCCAGCAGTGAATGGGAAAACACAGATACGCAGTATTTT.

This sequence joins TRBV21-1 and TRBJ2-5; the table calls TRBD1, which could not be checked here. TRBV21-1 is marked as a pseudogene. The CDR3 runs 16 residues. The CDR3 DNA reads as TGTGCCAGCGCTCCTCCTCCGGGACAGGGGCCGAAGACCCAGTACTTC. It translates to CASAPPPGQGPKTQYF.

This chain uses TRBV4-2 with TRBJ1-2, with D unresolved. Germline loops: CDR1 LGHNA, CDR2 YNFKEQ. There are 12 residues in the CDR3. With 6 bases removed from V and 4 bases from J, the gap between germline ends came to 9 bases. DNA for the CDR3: TGTGCCAGCAGTGGAGGGATCTATGGCTACACCTTC. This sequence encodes CASSGGIYGYTF.